Below, one TCR beta chain is given with its context. Its binding antigen is unknown. The sample holds no much larger clone one base away, and base qualities are not on file. Each clonotype received, on average, about 9.7x coverage in deep resolution sequencing performed on a MiSeq, where the target depth lay between 1 in 1 million and 1 in 200,000 T cells. The immunoSEQ hsTCRB Kit was used to generate the TCR beta libraries. Per the authors' processing: Data were analyzed with ImmunoSEQ Data Assistant and ImmunoSEQ Analyzer, with V, D and J genes assigned per IMGT definitions. Clonality, which ranges from 0 to 1, was calculated as one minus the normalized Shannon entropy of productive rearrangement frequencies. Only overrepresented clonotypes making up at least 0.05% of the repertoire of each patient were included in the public clonotype analysis. About twelve repertoires from age-matched healthy donors, obtained from immuneACCESS, served as clonality controls. Held by TCRdb, this immuneACCESS table contains in-frame sequences only and omits some clones. Under half of the omission traces to an unresolved V gene where checked; the cause of the rest is unknown. V and J calls plus clone size are reproduced from that table; the DNA served to infer D and trimming. The sample data list approximately 330,000 clones, and roughly 80% of these were observed just once. Together, the top ten hold about 6.7% of the sample.

The sample belongs to a study of cytotoxic CD8 clonotypes in ibrutinib-treated CLL (dated by TCRdb to about 2021). Describing the broader study: In this cohort, about 15 patients were treatment-naive and approximately 10 were relapsed/refractory, while around 18 had unmutated IGHV. Partial responses were observed in around 25 patients and complete responses in 2; after a median follow-up of about 69 months, remission was maintained in 15 or so patients and progression was observed in around twelve. The response samples were drawn at a median of approximately twelve months into treatment, with a range of roughly 6 to 40 months. Cryopreserved peripheral blood mononuclear cells were collected before treatment, at response, and at either disease progression or sustained remission. Of the 90 or so participants in the trial, roughly 25 had longitudinal samples available. On average, each sample yielded around 250,000 productive templates and tens of thousands of productive rearrangements. Paper-wide results and their limitations: Public clonotypes were found to be uncommon and were observed to contract or remain stable during treatment; the increase in clonality was shown to reflect expansion of private clonotypes at ibrutinib response. At baseline, clonality was higher than in age-matched healthy donors and showed a strong correlation with circulating CD8+ T-cell counts. Clonality increased at ibrutinib response, stayed stable in sustained remission, and fell back toward baseline at progression. Sampling times were not matched between sustained-remission and progressing patients, and lymph node repertoires were not studied.

For TCR beta library preparation, about 2.1 micrograms of genomic DNA were extracted from the cryopreserved PBMCs. Longitudinal blood samples from CLL patients on ibrutinib monotherapy were analyzed using high-throughput TCR beta sequencing. The patients were enrolled in a single-center, open-label phase 2 trial of ibrutinib monotherapy. The germline V and J ends show losses of 6 bases and 9 bases respectively, and no gene match explains 9 bases of the junction. From its cysteine to its phenylalanine, the CDR3 spans 14 amino acids. Left in the record is the CDR3 DNA by itself, 42 bases read in frame from the first base. The germline V gene supplies CDR1 SGDLS and CDR2 YYNGEE.

This TCR derives from a human donor with chronic lymphocytic leukemia. Rearrangement joined TRBV9 to TRBJ2-1; 10 bases in the junction line up with TRBD1. The sequences come from PBMCs, collected before ibrutinib treatment. The CDR3 amino acid sequence is: CASKPGQGSFEQFF. In nucleotides, the sequence is TGTGCCAGCAAACCGGGACAGGGGTCTTTTGAGCAGTTCTTC.